The clone carrying this T cell receptor (beta chain) was seen many times. This specimen comes from a study of identical twins. Every donor was a healthy Caucasian. The V and J ends lost 0 bases and 3 bases, in that order; junction bases with no gene match: 3. This CDR3 has 15 amino acids. Germline assignment: CDR1 LGHNA and CDR2 YNFKEQ. The authors used template switching to add a universal primer site and gave cDNA unique molecular identifiers. TCRdb independently ran MiXCR on the 5' RACE reads; one entry per CDR3 protein. The table includes 150,000 or so distinct CDR3 sequences, 3% to 4.5% detected once.

The receptor comes from a man aged 18-30 years in good health. This rearrangement joins TRBV4-2 to TRBJ2-5, with 8 bases lining up with TRBD2. The sequencing sample was made of memory T cells sorted from blood. Here the CDR3 reads CASSQDARGEETQYF. The CDR3 region has the DNA TGTGCCAGCAGCCAAGATGCGCGGGGGGAAGAGACCCAGTACTTC.